This T cell receptor beta chain was captured in a study of early T cells in non-severe SARS-CoV-2 infection. The wider study: Sequenced material consisted of bulk RNA (from unsorted whole blood), and chains were unpaired.

The germline V gene encodes CDR1 SGHAT and CDR2 FQNNGV. V shed 5 bases and J shed 6 bases, with 15 bases lying between them. There are 14 residues in the CDR3. TCRdb reprocessed the 5' RACE reads with MiXCR, giving one entry per CDR3 protein. The table has under 70,000 distinct CDR3 sequences, about 13% seen once. The sequence was collected from an adult who was a healthcare worker with PCR-confirmed SARS-CoV-2 infection or an uninfected control (not recorded which). The rearrangement uses TRBV11-2 and TRBJ2-3, with a weak D call TRBD1 (6 bases). Sequencing was carried out using whole blood. The CDR3: CASSPQGSSDTQYF. The CDR3 DNA reads as TGTGCCAGCAGCCCTCAGGGGAGTTCGGATACGCAGTATTTT.